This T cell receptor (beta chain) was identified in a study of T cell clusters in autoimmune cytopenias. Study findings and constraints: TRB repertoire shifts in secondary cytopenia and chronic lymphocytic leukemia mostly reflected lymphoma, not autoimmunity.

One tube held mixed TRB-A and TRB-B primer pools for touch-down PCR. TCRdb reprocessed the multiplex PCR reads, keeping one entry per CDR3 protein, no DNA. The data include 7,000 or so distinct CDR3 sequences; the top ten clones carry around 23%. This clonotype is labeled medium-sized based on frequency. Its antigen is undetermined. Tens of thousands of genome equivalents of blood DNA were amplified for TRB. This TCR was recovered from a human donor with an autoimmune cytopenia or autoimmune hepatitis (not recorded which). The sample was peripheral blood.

The chain's CDR3 is CASSYSRNSYNSPLHF. J is TRBJ1-6 and V is TRBV6-5. Looked up from germline, CDR1 is MNHEY and CDR2 is SVGAGI. This CDR3 has 16 amino acids.